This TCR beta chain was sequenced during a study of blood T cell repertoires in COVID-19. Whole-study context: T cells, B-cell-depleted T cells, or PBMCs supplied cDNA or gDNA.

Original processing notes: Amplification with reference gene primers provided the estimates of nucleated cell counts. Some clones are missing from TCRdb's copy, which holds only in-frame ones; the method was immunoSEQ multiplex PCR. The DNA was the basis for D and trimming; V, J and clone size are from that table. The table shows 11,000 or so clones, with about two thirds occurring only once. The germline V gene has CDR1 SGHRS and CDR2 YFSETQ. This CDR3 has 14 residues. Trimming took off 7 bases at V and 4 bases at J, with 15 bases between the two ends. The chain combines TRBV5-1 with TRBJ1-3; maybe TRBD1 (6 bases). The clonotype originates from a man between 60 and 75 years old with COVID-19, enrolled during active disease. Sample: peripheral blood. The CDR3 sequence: CASREQGSGNTIYF. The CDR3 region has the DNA TGCGCCAGCCGGGAACAGGGCTCAGGAAACACCATATATTTT.